This T cell receptor beta chain is from a study of blood T cell repertoires in COVID-19. Across the study: The United States, Italy and Spain supplied acute and convalescent COVID-19 samples. From T cells, B-cell-depleted T cells, or PBMCs came the material, which was cDNA or gDNA.

This table comes from immunoSEQ multiplex PCR, and its TCRdb copy is limited to in-frame clones, with some not included. The sample has 200,000 to 300,000 clones, around 86% seen once; the top ten hold approximately 2.6%. The J segment lost 4 bases and the V segment lost 5 bases, leaving 12 bases of the junction unmatched. The CDR3 is 18 amino acids. Per the germline V gene, CDR1 is SEHNR and CDR2 is FQNEAQ (reference sequence). The clonotype originates from a woman between 18 and 29 years old who had recovered from COVID-19. The chain carries TRBV7-9 and TRBJ2-2; TRBD1 agrees at 11 bases. The sample comprised PBMCs or T cells enriched from blood (not recorded which). The CDR3 nucleotides read TGTGCCAGCAGCCCCCCTTGGACAGGGGGCAAGAGCACCGGGGAGCTGTTTTTT. Its protein product is CASSPPWTGGKSTGELFF.